Each of the 19 T cell receptor beta chains below was sequenced from the same sample in a study of blood T cell repertoires in COVID-19. Some clones are missing from TCRdb's copy, which holds only in-frame ones; the method was immunoSEQ multiplex PCR. The table has more than 95,000 clones, almost 90% seen once. Input material: peripheral blood. The origin of the receptors is a human donor in a cohort sampled during active COVID-19.

The CDR3 sequence: CASSLGTGQPQHF. For the CDR3, the DNA is TGTGCCAGCAGCTTGGGCACGGGGCAGCCCCAGCATTTT. The genes are TRBV5-6 and TRBJ1-5, with unresolved D. Between the trimmed V and J ends, which lost 0 bases and 7 bases, there was a span of 8 bases. The CDR3 is 13 residues long. The germline CDR1 and CDR2 sequences are SGHDT and YYEEEE.

A single count supports this clone. The chain combines TRBV10-1 with TRBJ2-7; TRBD1 matches 12 bases. Germline CDR1 and CDR2: WNHNN and SYGVQD (reference sequence). CDR3 length equals 15 residues. The junction had 5 bases not matched to a gene; V was cut back by 5 bases and J by 3 bases. CDR3 bases: TGCGCCAGCAGTTACGGGACAGGGGGCATCTACGAGCAGTACTTC. Protein product: CASSYGTGGIYEQYF.

This clone has only a few counts. The rearrangement uses TRBV7-9 and TRBJ1-1; 8 positions agree with TRBD1. Germline values: CDR1 SEHNR, CDR2 FQNEAQ (reference sequence). The CDR3 consists of 16 residues. The ends lost 5 bases at V and 2 bases at J; junction bases unmatched: 10. Written as DNA, the CDR3 is TGTGCCAGCAGCGGAGGACAGGGCCGTCTAAACACTGAAGCTTTCTTT. This encodes CASSGGQGRLNTEAFF.

This chain uses TRBV3-1 (or the pseudogene TRBV3-2) with TRBJ2-5, with TRBD2 matching over 13 bases. J lost 5 bases, V lost 1 base, and 7 bases had no gene match. CDR3 length: 17 amino acids. Germline CDR1 LGHDT, CDR2 YNNKEL (reference sequence). This chain's CDR3 is CASSQVLAGGRSETQYF. For the CDR3, the DNA is TGTGCCAGCAGCCAAGTACTAGCGGGGGGGCGGTCGGAGACCCAGTACTTC.

This clone was found once. The chain combines TRBV30 with TRBJ2-3; 7 bases agree with TRBD2. Germline CDR1 is GTSNPN and CDR2 is SVGIG (reference sequence). The CDR3 runs 14 residues. Trimming removed 2 bases from V and 1 base from J; junction bases left unmatched: 3. CDR3 coding DNA: TGTGCCTGGAGTTCCCGGGGGGGCACAGATACGCAGTATTTT. The encoded protein is CAWSSRGGTDTQYF.

V usage is TRBV5-1 and J usage is TRBJ1-5, with D hard to call. Germline CDR1 and CDR2: SGHRS and YFSETQ. The V end lost 4 bases, the J end lost 2 bases, and 7 bases lay between the germline ends. The CDR3 loop spans 13 amino acids. CDR3 region: CASSQVGNQPQHF. In DNA form, the CDR3 reads TGCGCCAGCAGCCAGGTCGGCAATCAGCCCCAGCATTTT.

The chain combines TRBV12-3 or TRBV12-4 with TRBJ1-2; maybe TRBD1 (5 bases). This CDR3 comprises 12 residues. Trimming removed 6 bases at V and 4 bases at J, with 9 bases between. The CDR3 reads CASSPTVYGYTF. The CDR3 DNA sequence: TGTGCCAGCAGCCCGACAGTCTATGGCTACACCTTC.

The chain recombines TRBV4-2 with TRBJ2-3; no firm D call. V was trimmed by 4 bases and J by 4 bases, leaving 12 bases between them. The CDR3 sequence is 14 residues long. Per the germline V gene, CDR1 is LGHNA and CDR2 is YNFKEQ. CDR3 in amino acids: CASSPRSPPDTQYF. The CDR3 DNA follows: TGTGCCAGCAGCCCACGGAGCCCACCAGATACGCAGTATTTT.

CDR3 region: CASSLFVKREEEDTQYF. The CDR3, as DNA: TGTGCCAGCAGCTTATTTGTCAAGCGTGAGGAGGAAGATACGCAGTATTTT. This chain uses TRBV11-2 with TRBJ2-3; tentatively, D is TRBD2 (5 bases). V shed 2 bases and J shed 5 bases, with 20 bases lying between them. The CDR3 consists of 17 residues. Germline-derived CDR1 and CDR2 are SGHAT and FQNNGV.

The chain joins TRBV5-1 to TRBJ1-6; D gene ambiguous. This CDR3 has 15 amino acids. Trimming left V 2 bases short and J 4 bases short, with 10 bases between. Germline V lookup: CDR1 SGHRS, CDR2 YFSETQ. This CDR3 reads CASSFGDRYNSPLHF. CDR3 sequence (DNA): TGCGCCAGCAGCTTCGGAGATAGATATAATTCACCCCTCCACTTT.

This chain joins TRBV5-1 and TRBJ2-1; 10 bases are shared with TRBD2. CDR1 and CDR2 (germline): SGHRS, YFSETQ. The CDR3 consists of 16 residues. J lost 3 bases, V lost 4 bases, and 7 bases had no gene match. This chain's CDR3 is CASSNLGLANYNEQFF. CDR3 bases: TGCGCCAGCAGCAACTTGGGACTAGCGAACTACAATGAGCAGTTCTTC.

This clone appeared a single time. The chain uses TRBV5-5 and TRBJ2-3; 12 bases are shared with TRBD2. CDR3 length: 16 residues. Germline V lookup: CDR1 SGHKS, CDR2 YYEKEE (reference sequence). V lost 0 bases and J lost 6; bases outside the gene matches: 5. Written as DNA, the CDR3 is TGTGCCAGCAGCTTGGTTCTAGCGGGAGGGGTGGATACGCAGTATTTT. Protein sequence: CASSLVLAGGVDTQYF.

The chain recombines TRBV4-1 with TRBJ2-6; D is unclear. The CDR3 is made up of 17 amino acids. Germline loops: CDR1 MGHRA, CDR2 YSYEKL. Deletions cut 1 base from V and 4 bases from J, with 14 bases between. CDR3 sequence: CASSQGRSGSGANVLTF. CDR3 DNA sequence: TGCGCCAGCAGCCAAGGTCGGTCAGGATCAGGGGCCAACGTCCTGACTTTC.

The chain combines TRBV12-3 or TRBV12-4 with TRBJ2-1; D is perhaps TRBD1 (5 bases). The CDR3 length is 12 residues. With 6 bases removed from V and 9 bases from J, the gap between germline ends came to 12 bases. The CDR3 protein is CASRGVVGEQFF. The CDR3 nucleotides read TGTGCCAGCAGAGGGGTCGTCGGTGAGCAGTTCTTC.

CDR3: CASSIPTYSNQPQHF. The CDR3 region has the DNA TGTGCCAGTTCCATCCCGACTTATAGCAATCAGCCCCAGCATTTT. The chain carries TRBV19 and TRBJ1-5; no clear D. There are 15 residues in the CDR3. V was cut by 8 bases and J by 0 bases, with 14 bases left in between. Germline V gene data show CDR1 as LNHDA and CDR2 as SQIVND (reference sequence).

The rearrangement links TRBV29-1 to TRBJ1-4, with 8 bases identical to TRBD1. There are 14 residues in the CDR3. Germline V gene sequence: CDR1 SQVTM, CDR2 ANQGSEA. V trimming: 2 bases; J trimming: 8 bases; junction bases outside the gene matches: 7. The CDR3 region is CSVERGQGGEKLFF. In nucleotides, the CDR3 is TGCAGCGTTGAACGTGGACAGGGAGGGGAAAAACTGTTTTTT.

This clone was found once. This sequence joins TRBV19 and TRBJ1-6, with 8 bases aligning to TRBD1. Germline loops: CDR1 LNHDA, CDR2 SQIVND (reference sequence). The V and J ends lost 8 bases and 8 bases, in that order; junction bases with no gene match: 11. The CDR3 contains 15 residues. DNA for the CDR3: TGTGCCAGTCGTGACAGGGGCTCGGGCGATTCACCCCTCCACTTT. Translating it yields CASRDRGSGDSPLHF.

This chain uses TRBV11-3 with TRBJ2-1; 14 nucleotides agree with TRBD2. From germline, CDR1 is SGHNT and CDR2 YENEEA. This CDR3 contains 15 residues. The trim removed 1 base at V and 8 bases at J, leaving 1 base unmatched. The CDR3 nucleotides are TGTGCCAGCAGCTTAGGGACTAGCGGGAGGTATGAGCAGTTCTTC. Translation: CASSLGTSGRYEQFF.

CDR3 DNA: TGTGCCAGCAGCTTATCCGTGTATGGCTACACCTTC. Translation gives CASSLSVYGYTF. The chain carries TRBV7-9 and TRBJ1-2; D is unclear. The germline V gene encodes CDR1 SEHNR and CDR2 FQNEAQ (reference sequence). This CDR3 spans 12 amino acids. V was trimmed by 2 bases and J by 5 bases, leaving 6 bases between them. Full variable domain (rest looked up from reference TRBV7-9 and TRBJ1-2): DTGVSQNPRHKITKRGQNVTFRCDPISEHNRLYWYRQTLGQGPEFLTYFQNEAQLEKSRLLSDRFSAERPKGSFSTLEIQRTEQGDSAMYLCASSLSVYGYTFGSGTRLTVV.